The 23 T cell receptor beta chains given below trace back to one sample, sequenced in a study of OX40 agonist ivuxolimab in advanced cancers. Measured with immunoSEQ multiplex PCR; TCRdb has only the in-frame clones, and not every one. The table has 34,000 or so clones, 81% seen once. Source: CD4+ or CD8+ T cells sorted from blood, taken in a trial of the OX40 agonist ivuxolimab. These receptors came from an adult with an advanced solid tumor such as melanoma, head and neck, liver or kidney cancer.

A single count supports this clone. The chain is built from TRBV7-6 and TRBJ2-5; D call uncertain. This CDR3 contains 11 residues. Germline-derived CDR1 and CDR2 are SGHVS and FNYEAQ. The V gene lost 5 bases and the J gene lost 4 bases, with 5 bases spanning the gap. Written as DNA, the CDR3 is TGTGCCAGCAGCCTATCAGAGACCCAGTACTTC. Translating it yields CASSLSETQYF. Looking up the rest from reference TRBV7-6 and TRBJ2-5 gives the full variable domain: GAGVSQSPRYKVTKRGQDVALRCDPISGHVSLYWYRQALGQGPEFLTYFNYEAQQDKSGLPNDRFSAERPEGSISTLTIQRTEQRDSAMYRCASSLSETQYFGPGTRLLVL.

The chain is built from TRBV6-5 and TRBJ1-1; possibly TRBD1 for D (6 bases). The CDR3 has 14 residues. The ends were cut back, 5 bases at V and 1 base at J, with 11 bases in the middle. Germline CDR1 is MNHEY and CDR2 is SVGAGI. For the CDR3, the DNA is TGTGCCAGCAGTCCCAGGGGAAAGAACACTGAAGCTTTCTTT. It translates to CASSPRGKNTEAFF.

The chain employs TRBV6-6 and TRBJ2-2; no firm D call. This CDR3 region has 14 residues. V lost 6 bases and J 1 base, leaving 9 bases between the germline ends. The germline V gene has CDR1 MNHNY and CDR2 SVGAGI (reference sequence). As DNA, the CDR3 is TGTGCCAGCAGGCAGCAGTGGAACACCGGGGAGCTGTTTTTT. Translating gives CASRQQWNTGELFF.

The CDR3 sequence is CASSLIGNTEAFF. The CDR3 DNA is TGTGCCAGCAGCTTGATCGGGAACACTGAAGCTTTCTTT. The J gene is TRBJ1-1, the V gene TRBV5-6; D not resolved. The germline gives CDR1 SGHDT, CDR2 YYEEEE. The CDR3 runs to 13 residues. V lost 1 base and J 1 base, leaving 5 bases between the germline ends.

The chain is built from TRBV5-1 and TRBJ2-5; tentatively, D is TRBD1 or TRBD2 (7 bases each). Germline assignment: CDR1 SGHRS and CDR2 YFSETQ. The V gene lost 3 bases and the J gene lost 1 base, with 16 bases spanning the gap. The CDR3 sequence is 16 residues long. CDR3 bases: TGCGCCAGCAGCTCCAGGGGGGGTGGGTTCCAAGAGACCCAGTACTTC. It codes for CASSSRGGGFQETQYF.

This clone has just one count. The chain couples TRBV15 to TRBJ2-7, with D unresolved. CDR1 LNHNV and CDR2 YYDKDF come from the germline V gene (reference sequence). This CDR3 is built from 14 residues. Trimming removed 0 bases from V and 5 bases from J, with 11 bases in between. The DNA of the CDR3 is TGTGCCACCAGCAGAGATCGAACCCAGAACGAGCAGTACTTC. It is translated as CATSRDRTQNEQYF. Full variable domain (missing parts from reference TRBV15 and TRBJ2-7): DAMVIQNPRYQVTQFGKPVTLSCSQTLNHNVMYWYQQKSSQAPKLLFHYYDKDFNNEADTPDNFQSRRPNTSFCFLDIRSPGLGDTAMYLCATSRDRTQNEQYFGPGTRLTVT.

V gene TRBV5-1 combines with J gene TRBJ1-3; D gene unclear. This CDR3 region has 15 residues. V was cut by 3 bases and J by 0 bases, with 10 bases left in between. CDR1 is SGHRS, CDR2 YFSETQ, per germline. The CDR3 nucleotides are TGCGCCAGCAGCTATGGGATCTTCTCTGGAAACACCATATATTTT. This encodes CASSYGIFSGNTIYF. The whole variable domain, remainder taken from reference TRBV5-1 and TRBJ1-3, is KAGVTQTPRYLIKTRGQQVTLSCSPISGHRSVSWYQQTPGQGLQFLFEYFSETQRNKGNFPGRFSGRQFSNSRSEMNVSTLELGDSALYLCASSYGIFSGNTIYFGEGSWLTVV.

This chain joins TRBV7-2 and TRBJ1-2; the D is unclear. Germline CDR1 and CDR2: SGHTA and FQGNSA. The CDR3 runs to 13 residues. V lost 1 base and J lost 6, with 9 bases in between. The CDR3 loop is CASSLDRQNGYTF. In DNA, the CDR3 is TGTGCCAGCAGCTTAGACCGGCAGAATGGCTACACCTTC.

This chain uses TRBV13 with TRBJ2-7; possibly TRBD2 for D (7 bases). V shed 5 bases and J shed 2 bases, with 16 bases lying between them. CDR3 length: 15 amino acids. Germline assignment: CDR1 PRHDT and CDR2 FYEKMQ (reference sequence). The CDR3 region is CASSPGRGPAYEQYF. In nucleotides, the CDR3 is TGTGCCAGCAGCCCCGGGCGGGGGCCAGCCTACGAGCAGTACTTC.

This clone has just a few counts. This chain links TRBV28 with TRBJ2-5; D is possibly TRBD2 (6 bases). Germline-derived CDR1 and CDR2 are MDHEN and SYDVKM. V lost 5 bases and J 5 bases, leaving 15 bases between the germline ends. The CDR3 extends over 14 amino acids. CDR3 nucleotide sequence: TGTGCCAGCAGTCCTTGGGTCGGAGGGGAGACCCAGTACTTC. Amino acid sequence: CASSPWVGGETQYF.

The chain combines TRBV6-6 with TRBJ1-2; possible D gene TRBD1, 6 bases. The germline V gene has CDR1 MNHNY and CDR2 SVGAGI (reference sequence). The CDR3 contains 14 residues. V lost 4 bases, J lost 7 bases, and 16 bases lay in between. For the CDR3, the DNA is TGTGCCAGCAGTTGGGTGGGGGGCGTGTTTGGCTACACCTTC. Protein sequence: CASSWVGGVFGYTF.

This clone has a single count. V is TRBV19 and J is TRBJ1-2; D uncertain. V lost 6 bases to trimming and J lost 7 bases, with 12 bases between them. CDR3 size: 12 residues. Per the germline V gene, CDR1 is LNHDA and CDR2 is SQIVND (reference sequence). In DNA form, the CDR3 reads TGTGCCAGTAGGCCGGTGGGGTTTGGCTACACCTTC. This encodes CASRPVGFGYTF.

This clone appeared once. V and J are TRBV5-4 and TRBJ1-1; D possibly corresponds to TRBD1 (6 bases). CDR3 length: 15 residues. V lost 0 bases and J 7 bases, leaving 16 bases between the germline ends. Germline values: CDR1 SGHNT, CDR2 YYREEE (reference sequence). In DNA form, the CDR3 reads TGTGCCAGCAGCTTGGGCGGGACACTGGTCGATGAAGCTTTCTTT. Its protein is CASSLGGTLVDEAFF.

The rearrangement links TRBV5-1 to TRBJ2-7; 9 bases align to TRBD1. V trimming: 0 bases; J trimming: 5 bases; junction bases outside the gene matches: 3. The CDR3 is 14 residues long. The germline V gene encodes CDR1 SGHRS and CDR2 YFSETQ. For the CDR3, the DNA is TGCGCCAGCAGCTTGGTCTGGACAGGGGACGAGCAGTACTTC. Amino acids: CASSLVWTGDEQYF.

V is TRBV29-1 and J is TRBJ1-1; no reliable D call. The ends were cut back, 0 bases at V and 7 bases at J, with 15 bases in the middle. Germline values: CDR1 SQVTM, CDR2 ANQGSEA. The CDR3 spans 14 residues. The CDR3 coding sequence is TGCAGCGTTGAAGATGGTAATCGGCGGGGTGAAGCTTTCTTT. Its translation: CSVEDGNRRGEAFF.

For this clone: The junction does not match germline at one end; this may be a read error. The chain uses TRBV7-7 and TRBJ2-5; 9 bases are a match to TRBD1. CDR3 length equals 15 residues. CDR1 is SSHAT, CDR2 FNYEAQ, per germline (reference sequence). This CDR3 reads CASSLAGTGKETQYF. The CDR3 nucleotides read TGTGCTAGCAGCTTAGCAGGGACAGGGAAAGAGACCCAGTACTTC. The full variable domain, completed using reference TRBV7-7 and TRBJ2-5, is GAGVSQSPRYKVTKRGQDVTLRCDPISSHATLYWYQQALGQGPEFLTYFNYEAQPDKSGLPSDRFSAERPEGSISTLTIQRTEQRDSAMYRCASSLAGTGKETQYFGPGTRLLVL.

This rearrangement joins TRBV6-6 to TRBJ2-3; possibly TRBD1 for D (6 bases). CDR3 size: 14 residues. In germline, CDR1 is MNHNY, CDR2 SVGAGI (reference sequence). Deletions cut 5 bases from V and 2 bases from J, with 11 bases between. For the CDR3, the DNA is TGTGCCAGCAGTACGACAGGCCACACAGATACGCAGTATTTT. It translates to CASSTTGHTDTQYF.

The rearrangement joins TRBV9 to TRBJ2-1; a possible D gene is TRBD1 (6 bases). The V end lost 4 bases, the J end lost 0 bases, and 14 bases lay between the germline ends. The CDR3 covers 16 residues. The germline V gene encodes CDR1 SGDLS and CDR2 YYNGEE. The CDR3 nucleotides are TGTGCCAGCAGCCTCTCAGGGGTCAGCTCCTACAATGAGCAGTTCTTC. Translating gives CASSLSGVSSYNEQFF.

V and J are TRBV4-1 and TRBJ1-4, with TRBD1 identical over 10 bases. Germline loops: CDR1 MGHRA, CDR2 YSYEKL. V lost 4 bases to trimming and J lost 0 bases; unmatched junction nucleotides: 2. The CDR3 totals 16 residues. The CDR3 coding sequence is TGCGCCAGCAGCCGGGGACAGGGGCCAACTAATGAAAAACTGTTTTTT. Translating gives CASSRGQGPTNEKLFF.

The chain is built from TRBV19 and TRBJ1-3, with a possible D match to TRBD1 (5 bases). The CDR3 extends over 14 amino acids. Trimming cost V 5 bases and J 3 bases, with 11 bases left between them. CDR1 and CDR2 (germline): LNHDA, SQIVND (reference sequence). The CDR3 spells CASSPSQVGNTIYF. In DNA, the CDR3 is TGTGCCAGTAGTCCCTCACAGGTTGGAAACACCATATATTTT.

The count of this clone is one. This rearrangement joins TRBV19 to TRBJ1-1; D not resolved. With 6 bases removed from V and 6 bases from J, the gap between germline ends came to 17 bases. The CDR3 runs to 14 residues. CDR1 and CDR2 (germline): LNHDA, SQIVND (reference sequence). CDR3 coding DNA: TGTGCCAGTAGCCCCACCGGCAGGACGGCTGAAGCTTTCTTT. This sequence encodes CASSPTGRTAEAFF.

This clone was seen once. This chain uses TRBV13 with TRBJ1-5, with 7 bases fitting TRBD1. CDR1 PRHDT and CDR2 FYEKMQ come from the germline V gene (reference sequence). The CDR3 is 14 amino acids. V was clipped by 5 bases and J by 4 bases; unmatched bases: 5. This chain's CDR3 is CASSAGTVNQPQHF. CDR3 sequence (DNA): TGTGCCAGCAGCGCCGGGACAGTTAATCAGCCCCAGCATTTT.

The chain couples TRBV6-5 to TRBJ2-3, with 9 positions matching TRBD1. The CDR3 consists of 15 residues. The germline CDR1 and CDR2 sequences are MNHEY and SVGAGI. Trimming cost V 4 bases and J 5 bases; bases outside gene matches: 7. Here the CDR3 reads CASSSTGGLGDTQYF. CDR3 sequence (DNA): TGTGCCAGCAGTTCAACAGGGGGCTTGGGAGATACGCAGTATTTT.